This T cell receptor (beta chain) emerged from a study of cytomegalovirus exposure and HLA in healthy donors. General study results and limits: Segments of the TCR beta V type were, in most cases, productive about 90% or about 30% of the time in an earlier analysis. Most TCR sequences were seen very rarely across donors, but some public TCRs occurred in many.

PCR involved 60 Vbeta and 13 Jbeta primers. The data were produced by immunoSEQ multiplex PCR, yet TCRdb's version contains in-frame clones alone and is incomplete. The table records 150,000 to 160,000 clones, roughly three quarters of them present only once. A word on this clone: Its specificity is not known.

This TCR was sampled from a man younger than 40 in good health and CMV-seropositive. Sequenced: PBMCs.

The CDR3 reads CASSTGLAEQFF. The CDR3 DNA sequence: TGTGCCAGCAGTACAGGGTTGGCTGAGCAGTTCTTC. This chain uses TRBV6-1 with TRBJ2-1; possible D gene TRBD1, 6 bases. Deletions cut 5 bases from V and 9 bases from J, with 11 bases between. CDR1 MNHNS and CDR2 SASEGT come from the germline V gene. The CDR3 runs to 12 residues.